Below, 2 T cell receptor beta chains from the same sample are listed, as sequenced in a study of CD8+CD57+ T cells in acquired aplastic anemia. The study profiled TCR beta VDJ and CDR3 using genomic DNA as template. TCRdb ran MiXCR on the reads and lists one entry per CDR3 protein. The sample lists 150,000 to 200,000 distinct CDR3 sequences, roughly 45% occurring once. Material: sorted CD4+, CD8+, or CD8+CD57+ T cells (not recorded which) from PBMCs. The receptors shown here come from a human donor in good health.

This chain uses TRBV20-1 with TRBJ2-7; D gene ambiguous. Trimming left V 0 bases short and J 2 bases short, with 11 bases between. Germline V gives CDR1 DFQATT, CDR2 SNEGSKA (reference sequence). This CDR3 spans 14 amino acids. CDR3: CSARDLGSTYEQYF. In DNA, the CDR3 is TGCAGTGCTAGAGATCTGGGGTCTACCTACGAGCAGTACTTC.

This clonotype appeared many times. The V gene is TRBV6-1, the J gene TRBJ2-7, with D possibly TRBD1 on 5 matching bases. The V gene's germline CDR1 is MNHNS and CDR2 SASEGT. V was clipped by 7 bases and J by 2 bases, with 15 bases between them. The CDR3 sequence is 14 residues long. The CDR3 DNA is TGTGCCAGCAAGACAGAACTAAGGGCCTACGAGCAGTACTTC. Translation gives CASKTELRAYEQYF.